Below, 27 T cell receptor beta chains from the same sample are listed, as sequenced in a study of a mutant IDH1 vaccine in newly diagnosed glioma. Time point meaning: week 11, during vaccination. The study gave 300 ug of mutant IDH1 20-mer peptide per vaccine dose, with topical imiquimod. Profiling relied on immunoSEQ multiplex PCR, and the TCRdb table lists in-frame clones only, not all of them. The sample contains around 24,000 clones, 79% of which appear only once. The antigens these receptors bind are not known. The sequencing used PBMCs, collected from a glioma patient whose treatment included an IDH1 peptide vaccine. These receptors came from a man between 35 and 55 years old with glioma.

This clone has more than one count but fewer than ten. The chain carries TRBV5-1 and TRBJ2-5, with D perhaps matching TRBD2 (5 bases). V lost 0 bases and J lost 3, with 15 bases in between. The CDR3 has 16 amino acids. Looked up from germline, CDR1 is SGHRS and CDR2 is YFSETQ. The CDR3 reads CASSLDRAGPEETQYF. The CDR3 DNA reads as TGCGCCAGCAGCTTGGATAGGGCGGGCCCCGAAGAGACCCAGTACTTC.

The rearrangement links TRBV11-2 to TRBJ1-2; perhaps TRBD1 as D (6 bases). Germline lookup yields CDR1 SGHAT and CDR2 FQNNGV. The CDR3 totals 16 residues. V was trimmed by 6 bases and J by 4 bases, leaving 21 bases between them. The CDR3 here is CASSPLKGQKSYGYTF. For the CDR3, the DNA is TGTGCCAGCAGTCCTCTCAAAGGACAGAAGAGCTATGGCTACACCTTC.

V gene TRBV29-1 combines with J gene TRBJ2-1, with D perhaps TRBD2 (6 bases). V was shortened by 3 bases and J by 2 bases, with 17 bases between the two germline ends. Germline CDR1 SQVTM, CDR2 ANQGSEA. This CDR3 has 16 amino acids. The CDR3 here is CSVDLVGTGTYNEQFF. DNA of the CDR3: TGCAGCGTTGACCTGGTCGGGACTGGGACCTACAATGAGCAGTTCTTC.

Written as DNA, the CDR3 is TGTGCCAGCCGGACAGCGAACACCGGGGAGCTGTTTTTT. It is translated as CASRTANTGELFF. The chain combines TRBV27 with TRBJ2-2, with D perhaps matching TRBD1 (6 bases). Germline CDR1 is MNHEY and CDR2 is SMNVEV (reference sequence). This CDR3 has 13 residues. The V end lost 8 bases, the J end lost 0 bases, and 7 bases lay between the germline ends.

The chain's CDR3 is CSVLPPPTDTQYF. CDR3 bases: TGCAGCGTCCTCCCCCCCCCGACAGATACGCAGTATTTT. The rearrangement joins TRBV29-1 to TRBJ2-3; D remains unclear. V was pared by 6 bases and J by 3 bases, with 13 bases between. The CDR3 runs to 13 residues. Germline loops: CDR1 SQVTM, CDR2 ANQGSEA.

The DNA for the CDR3 is TGTGCCAGTACCACGGCGCGGGGCCGGCTCTGGTCGGGCTACACCTTC. It translates to CASTTARGRLWSGYTF. This sequence joins TRBV19 and TRBJ1-2, with D tentatively TRBD1 (5 bases). The CDR3 consists of 16 residues. With 7 bases removed from V and 8 bases from J, the gap between germline ends came to 26 bases. The germline V gene encodes CDR1 LNHDA and CDR2 SQIVND (reference sequence).

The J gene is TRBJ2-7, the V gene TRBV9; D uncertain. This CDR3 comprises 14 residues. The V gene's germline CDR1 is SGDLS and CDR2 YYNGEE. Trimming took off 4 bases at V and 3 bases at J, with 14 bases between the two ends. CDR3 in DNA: TGTGCCAGCAGCCCCCCGGGTGGGATCTACGAGCAGTACGTC. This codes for CASSPPGGIYEQYV.

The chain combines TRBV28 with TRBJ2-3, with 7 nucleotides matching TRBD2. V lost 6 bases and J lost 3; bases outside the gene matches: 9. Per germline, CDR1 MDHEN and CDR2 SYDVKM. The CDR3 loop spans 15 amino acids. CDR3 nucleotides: TGTGCCAGCAGAGTCCCGAGACTAGCTACAGATACGCAGTATTTT. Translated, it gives CASRVPRLATDTQYF. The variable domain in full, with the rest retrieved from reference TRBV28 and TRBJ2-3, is DVKVTQSSRYLVKRTGEKVFLECVQDMDHENMFWYRQDPGLGLRLIYFSYDVKMKEKGDIPEGYSVSREKKERFSLILESASTNQTSMYLCASRVPRLATDTQYFGPGTRLTVL.

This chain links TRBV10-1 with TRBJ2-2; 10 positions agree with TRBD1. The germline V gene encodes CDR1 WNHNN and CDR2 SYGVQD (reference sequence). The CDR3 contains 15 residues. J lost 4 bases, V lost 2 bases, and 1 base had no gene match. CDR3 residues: CASSEGTGATGELFF. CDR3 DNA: TGCGCCAGCAGTGAGGGGACAGGGGCCACCGGGGAGCTGTTTTTT.

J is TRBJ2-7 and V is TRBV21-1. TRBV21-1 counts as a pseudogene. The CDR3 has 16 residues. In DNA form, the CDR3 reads TGTGCCAGCAGCAAAGCGAAACAAGCAAGCTCCTACGAGCAGTACGTC. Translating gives CASSKAKQASSYEQYV.

CDR3 amino acids: CASSPRGLAGGPIRADTQYF. The CDR3 DNA follows: TGTGCCAGCAGCCCCAGGGGACTAGCGGGAGGGCCCATACGGGCAGATACGCAGTATTTT. The chain uses TRBV7-8 and TRBJ2-3; 16 bases match TRBD2. V lost 5 bases and J lost 4; bases outside the gene matches: 15. Germline V gene lookup returns CDR1 SGHVS and CDR2 FQNEAQ. This CDR3 is 20 amino acids long.

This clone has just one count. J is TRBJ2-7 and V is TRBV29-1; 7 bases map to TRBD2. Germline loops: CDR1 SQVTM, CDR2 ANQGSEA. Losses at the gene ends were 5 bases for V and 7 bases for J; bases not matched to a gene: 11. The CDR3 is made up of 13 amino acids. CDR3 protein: CSVLRTEGGEQYF. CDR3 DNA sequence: TGCAGCGTTCTTCGAACCGAGGGAGGGGAGCAGTACTTC.

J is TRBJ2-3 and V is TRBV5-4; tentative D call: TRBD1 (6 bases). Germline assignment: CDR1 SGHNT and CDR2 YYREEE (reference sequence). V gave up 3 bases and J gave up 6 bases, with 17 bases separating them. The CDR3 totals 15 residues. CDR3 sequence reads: CASSSKDRTHDTQYF. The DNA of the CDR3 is TGTGCCAGCAGCTCCAAAGACAGGACCCACGATACGCAGTATTTT. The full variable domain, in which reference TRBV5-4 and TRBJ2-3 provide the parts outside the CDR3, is ETGVTQSPTHLIKTRGQQVTLRCSSQSGHNTVSWYQQALGQGPQFIFQYYREEENGRGNFPPRFSGLQFPNYSSELNVNALELDDSALYLCASSSKDRTHDTQYFGPGTRLTVL.

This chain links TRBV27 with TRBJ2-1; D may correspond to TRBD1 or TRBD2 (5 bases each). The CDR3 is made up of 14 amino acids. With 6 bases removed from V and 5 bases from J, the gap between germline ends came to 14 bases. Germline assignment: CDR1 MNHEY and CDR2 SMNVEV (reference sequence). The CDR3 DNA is TGTGCCAGCAGCCGGGACCCCTGGGACAATGAGCAGTTCTTC. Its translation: CASSRDPWDNEQFF.

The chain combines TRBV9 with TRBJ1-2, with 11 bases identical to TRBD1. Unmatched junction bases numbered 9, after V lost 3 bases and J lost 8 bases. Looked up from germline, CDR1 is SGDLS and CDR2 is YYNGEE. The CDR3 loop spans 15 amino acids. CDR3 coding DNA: TGTGCCAGCAGCGCAGGGTCGGGACAGGGGGACGGCTACACCTTC. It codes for CASSAGSGQGDGYTF. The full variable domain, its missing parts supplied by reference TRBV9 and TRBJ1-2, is DSGVTQTPKHLITATGQRVTLRCSPRSGDLSVYWYQQSLDQGLQFLIQYYNGEERAKGNILERFSAQQFPDLHSELNLSSLELGDSALYFCASSAGSGQGDGYTFGSGTRLTVV.

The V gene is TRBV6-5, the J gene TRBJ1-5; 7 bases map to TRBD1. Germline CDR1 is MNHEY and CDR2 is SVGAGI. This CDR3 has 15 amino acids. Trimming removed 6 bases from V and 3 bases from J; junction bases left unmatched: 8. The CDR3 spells CASSETGNLNQPQHF. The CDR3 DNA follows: TGTGCCAGCAGCGAGACAGGGAATCTCAATCAGCCCCAGCATTTT.

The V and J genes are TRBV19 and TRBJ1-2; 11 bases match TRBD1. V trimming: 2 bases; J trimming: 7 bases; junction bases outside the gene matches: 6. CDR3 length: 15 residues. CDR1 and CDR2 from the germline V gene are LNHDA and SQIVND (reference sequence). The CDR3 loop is CASSIHGQGALGYTF. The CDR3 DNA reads TGTGCCAGTAGTATACACGGACAGGGGGCACTTGGCTACACCTTC.

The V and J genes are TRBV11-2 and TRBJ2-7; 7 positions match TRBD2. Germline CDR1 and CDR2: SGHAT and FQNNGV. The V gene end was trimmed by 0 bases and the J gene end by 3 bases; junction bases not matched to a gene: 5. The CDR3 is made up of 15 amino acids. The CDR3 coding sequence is TGTGCCAGCAGCTTAGATCACCGGGAGGACTACGAGCAGTACTTC. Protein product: CASSLDHREDYEQYF.

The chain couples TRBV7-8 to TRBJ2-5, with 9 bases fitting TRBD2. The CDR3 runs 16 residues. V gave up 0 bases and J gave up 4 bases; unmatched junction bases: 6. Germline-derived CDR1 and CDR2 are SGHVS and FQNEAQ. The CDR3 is CASSLASGRGAETQYF. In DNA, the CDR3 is TGTGCCAGCAGCTTAGCTAGCGGGAGAGGGGCAGAGACCCAGTACTTC. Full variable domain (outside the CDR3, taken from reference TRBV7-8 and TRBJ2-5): GAGVSQSPRYKVAKRGQDVALRCDPISGHVSLFWYQQALGQGPEFLTYFQNEAQLDKSGLPSDRFFAERPEGSVSTLKIQRTQQEDSAVYLCASSLASGRGAETQYFGPGTRLLVL.

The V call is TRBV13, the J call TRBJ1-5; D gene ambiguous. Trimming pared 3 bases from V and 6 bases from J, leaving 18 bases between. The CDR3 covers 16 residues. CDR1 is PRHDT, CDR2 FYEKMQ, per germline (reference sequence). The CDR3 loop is CASSFRMAPNSQPQHF. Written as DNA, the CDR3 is TGTGCCAGCAGCTTTAGGATGGCACCAAATTCTCAGCCCCAGCATTTT.

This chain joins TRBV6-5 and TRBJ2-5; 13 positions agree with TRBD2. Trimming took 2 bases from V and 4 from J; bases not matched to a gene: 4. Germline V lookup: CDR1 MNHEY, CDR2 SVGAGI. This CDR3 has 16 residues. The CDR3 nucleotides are TGTGCCAGCAGTTACACTAGCGGGGGGGGTGGAGAGACCCAGTACTTC. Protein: CASSYTSGGGGETQYF.

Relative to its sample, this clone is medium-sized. The CDR3 DNA sequence: TGTGCCTCATGGGGAGGAGCTAGCAATCAGCCCCAGCATTTT. Its translation is CASWGGASNQPQHF. The chain is built from TRBV27 and TRBJ1-5; D not certain. This CDR3 has 14 amino acids. Trimming removed 11 bases from V and 0 bases from J, with 14 bases in between. The germline V gene has CDR1 MNHEY and CDR2 SMNVEV (reference sequence).

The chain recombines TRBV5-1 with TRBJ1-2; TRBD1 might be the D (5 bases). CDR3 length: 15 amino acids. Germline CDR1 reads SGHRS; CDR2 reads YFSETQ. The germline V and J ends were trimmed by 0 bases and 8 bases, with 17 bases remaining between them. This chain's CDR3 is CASSLGGRQPSGYTF. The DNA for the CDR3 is TGCGCCAGCAGCTTGGGGGGCCGACAGCCGTCGGGCTACACCTTC.

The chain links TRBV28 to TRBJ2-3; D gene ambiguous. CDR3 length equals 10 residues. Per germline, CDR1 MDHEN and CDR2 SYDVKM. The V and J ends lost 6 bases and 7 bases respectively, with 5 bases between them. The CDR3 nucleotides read TGTGCCAGCAGCTCCTATACGCAGTATTTT. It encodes CASSSYTQYF.

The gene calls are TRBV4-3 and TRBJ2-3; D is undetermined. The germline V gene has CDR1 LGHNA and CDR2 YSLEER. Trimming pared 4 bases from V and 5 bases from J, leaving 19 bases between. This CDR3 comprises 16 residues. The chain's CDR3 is CASSPGSRGVGDTQYF. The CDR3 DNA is TGCGCCAGCAGCCCCGGCAGTCGAGGCGTGGGAGATACGCAGTATTTT.

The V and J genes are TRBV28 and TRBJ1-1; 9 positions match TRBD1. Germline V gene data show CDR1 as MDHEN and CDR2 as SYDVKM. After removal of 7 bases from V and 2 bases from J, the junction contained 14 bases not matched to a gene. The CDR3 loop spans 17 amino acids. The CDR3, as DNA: TGTGCCAGCAAAGGGGACAGGGCCTCACCAGAAAACACTGAAGCTTTCTTT. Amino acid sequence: CASKGDRASPENTEAFF.

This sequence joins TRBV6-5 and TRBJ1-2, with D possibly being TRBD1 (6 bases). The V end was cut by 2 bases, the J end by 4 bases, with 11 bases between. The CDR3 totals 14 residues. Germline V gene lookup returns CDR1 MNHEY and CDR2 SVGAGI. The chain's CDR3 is CASSYQGSSYGYTF. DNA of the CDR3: TGTGCCAGCAGTTACCAGGGGTCAAGCTATGGCTACACCTTC.